This is a list of T cell receptor beta chains from one sample in a study of cytomegalovirus exposure and HLA in healthy donors. Some clones are missing from TCRdb's copy, which holds only in-frame ones; the method was immunoSEQ multiplex PCR. The repertoire holds over 150,000 clones, with 70% to 80% as singletons. The sample taken for sequencing was PBMCs. The receptors were sampled from a girl aged 5-17 years in good health and CMV-seropositive. Each CDR3 is given with its conserved first and last residue. Rows may omit the clone size; those that give it use once, few, many or a size class.

NA,TRBV5-4,TRBJ2-5,CASSLGLGETQYF
NA,TRBV21-1,TRBJ1-5,CASSKVILRNQPQHF
NA,TRBV11-2,TRBJ2-1,CASSPRYKTSGGFIDEQFF
NA,TRBV10-1,TRBJ2-2,CASSDIATGELFF
NA,TRBV5-6,TRBJ1-4,CASSLSGREEKLFF
NA,TRBV5-4,TRBJ1-2,CASSGSTGGGYGYTF
NA,TRBV5-6,TRBJ2-3,CASSLGSGGYTDTQYF
NA,TRBV9,TRBJ1-1,CASSLTGTDEAFF
NA,TRBV19,TRBJ1-1,CASSRSTNTEAFF
NA,TRBV19,TRBJ1-5,CASTPGQGAGQPQHF
NA,TRBV4-3,TRBJ2-1,CASSQGGGYNEQFF
NA,TRBV11-3,TRBJ1-3,CASSLASGNTIYF
NA,TRBV15,TRBJ2-5,CATSRDRGTQYF
NA,TRBV5-1,TRBJ2-1,CASSAPGLAGFNEQFF
once,TRBV6-6,TRBJ1-5,CASSEGQLNQPQHF
once,TRBV9,TRBJ2-3,CASSVGPYLTSGGADTQYF
NA,TRBV9,TRBJ2-2,CASSGGLAYTGELFF
NA,TRBV18,TRBJ1-5,CASSRVRLYSNQPQHF
NA,TRBV27,TRBJ1-1,CASNLQGAHTEAFF
NA,TRBV5-1,TRBJ2-5,CASSLASSVETQYF
NA,TRBV11-2,TRBJ1-2,CASSPGGGYGYTF
NA,TRBV7-9,TRBJ2-1,CASRARPGLVYNEQFF
NA,TRBV4-1,TRBJ2-7,CASSPGGFRDSYEQYF
NA,TRBV19,TRBJ1-1,CASSFLTGVNTEAFF
NA,TRBV19,TRBJ2-7,CATQPGAGSYEQYF
few,TRBV6-1,TRBJ1-5,CASTKDGGGNQPQHF
NA,TRBV20-1,TRBJ2-7,CSAGKTYEQYF
NA,TRBV11-2,TRBJ1-1,CATRQGFMNTEAFF
NA,TRBV10-3,TRBJ1-2,CAISETGTNYGYTF
NA,TRBV6-5,TRBJ1-1,CASSYLFRGSGVKAFF